This paragraph covers one T cell receptor beta chain sequence. The antigen is unknown. The sample comes from a study of T cells in Graves' hyperthyroidism and ophthalmopathy. The CDR3 has 14 residues. V shed 5 bases and J shed 3 bases, with 10 bases lying between them. Germline CDR1 and CDR2: LNHNV and YYDKDF (reference sequence). Study conclusions and caveats: Within blood appeared most thyroid clonotypes that had expanded above 0.001. Ophthalmopathy was model-predicted a median about 6.7 months pre-onset. A model of 13 V-J features distinguished ophthalmopathy from stable hyperthyroidism.

Reasons for excluding patients were uncontrolled infection, other autoimmune disease, pregnancy or lactation. TCR beta CDR3 regions were amplified from RNA. First-round RT-PCR targeting the TCR CDR3 was performed with the HTBI primer set. In TCRdb, the multiplex PCR reads were re-called with MiXCR into one record per CDR3 protein. The sample includes over 150,000 distinct CDR3 sequences, less than 20% of them seen just once. Material for sequencing was blood. The V gene is TRBV15, the J gene TRBJ2-2, with TRBD1 as a possible D gene (6 bases). The clonotype comes from a woman aged 50 to 60 with Graves' hyperthyroidism. The CDR3, as DNA: TGTGCCACCAGCCTGGGGGCGTACACCGGGGAGCTGTTTTTT. The encoded protein is CATSLGAYTGELFF.